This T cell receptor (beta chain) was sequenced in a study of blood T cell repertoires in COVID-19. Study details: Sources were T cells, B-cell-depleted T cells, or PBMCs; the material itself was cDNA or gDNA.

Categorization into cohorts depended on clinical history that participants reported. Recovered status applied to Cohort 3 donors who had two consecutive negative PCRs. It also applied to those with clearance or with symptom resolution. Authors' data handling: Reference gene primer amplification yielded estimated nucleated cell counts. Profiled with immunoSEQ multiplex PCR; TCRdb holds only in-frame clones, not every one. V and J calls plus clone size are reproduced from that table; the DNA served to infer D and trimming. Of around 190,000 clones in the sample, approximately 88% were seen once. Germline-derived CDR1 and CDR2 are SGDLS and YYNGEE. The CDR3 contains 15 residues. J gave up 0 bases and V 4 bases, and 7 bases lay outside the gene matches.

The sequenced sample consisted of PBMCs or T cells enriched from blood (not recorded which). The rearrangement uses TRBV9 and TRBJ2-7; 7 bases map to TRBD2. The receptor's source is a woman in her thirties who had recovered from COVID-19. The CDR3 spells CASSPSGGTSYEQYF. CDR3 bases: TGTGCCAGCAGCCCTAGCGGCGGGACCTCCTACGAGCAGTACTTC.